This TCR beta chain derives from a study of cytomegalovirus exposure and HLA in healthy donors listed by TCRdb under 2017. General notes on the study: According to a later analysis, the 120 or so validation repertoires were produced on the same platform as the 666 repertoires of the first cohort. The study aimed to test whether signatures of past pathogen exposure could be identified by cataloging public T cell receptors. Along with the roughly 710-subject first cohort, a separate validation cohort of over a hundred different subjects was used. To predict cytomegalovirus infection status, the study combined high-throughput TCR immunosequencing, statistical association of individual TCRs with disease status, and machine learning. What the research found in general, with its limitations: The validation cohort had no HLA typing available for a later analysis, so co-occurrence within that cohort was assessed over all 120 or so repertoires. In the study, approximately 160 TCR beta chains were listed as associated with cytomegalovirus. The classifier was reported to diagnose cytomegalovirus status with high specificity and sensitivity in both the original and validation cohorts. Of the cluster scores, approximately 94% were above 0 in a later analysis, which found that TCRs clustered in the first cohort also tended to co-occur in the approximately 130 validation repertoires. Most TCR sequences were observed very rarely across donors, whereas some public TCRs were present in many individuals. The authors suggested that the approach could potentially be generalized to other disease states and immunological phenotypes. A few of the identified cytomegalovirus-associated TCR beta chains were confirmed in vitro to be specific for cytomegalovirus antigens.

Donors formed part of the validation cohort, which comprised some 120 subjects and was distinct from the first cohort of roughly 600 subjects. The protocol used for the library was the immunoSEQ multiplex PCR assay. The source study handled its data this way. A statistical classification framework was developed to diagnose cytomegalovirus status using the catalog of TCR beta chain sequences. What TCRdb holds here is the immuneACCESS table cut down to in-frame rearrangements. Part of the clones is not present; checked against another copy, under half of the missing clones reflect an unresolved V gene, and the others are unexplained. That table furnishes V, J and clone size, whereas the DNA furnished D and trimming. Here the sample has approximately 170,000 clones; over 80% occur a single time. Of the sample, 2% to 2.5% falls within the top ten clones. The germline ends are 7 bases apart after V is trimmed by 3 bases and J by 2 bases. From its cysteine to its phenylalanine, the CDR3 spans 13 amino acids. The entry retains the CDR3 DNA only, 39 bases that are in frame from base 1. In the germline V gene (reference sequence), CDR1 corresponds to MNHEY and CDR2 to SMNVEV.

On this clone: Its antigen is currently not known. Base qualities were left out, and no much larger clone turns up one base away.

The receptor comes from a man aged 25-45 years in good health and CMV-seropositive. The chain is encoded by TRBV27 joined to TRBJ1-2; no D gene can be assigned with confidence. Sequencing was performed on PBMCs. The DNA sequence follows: TGTGCCAGCAGTTTCCCCGGGAACTATGGCTACACCTTC. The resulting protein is CASSFPGNYGYTF.